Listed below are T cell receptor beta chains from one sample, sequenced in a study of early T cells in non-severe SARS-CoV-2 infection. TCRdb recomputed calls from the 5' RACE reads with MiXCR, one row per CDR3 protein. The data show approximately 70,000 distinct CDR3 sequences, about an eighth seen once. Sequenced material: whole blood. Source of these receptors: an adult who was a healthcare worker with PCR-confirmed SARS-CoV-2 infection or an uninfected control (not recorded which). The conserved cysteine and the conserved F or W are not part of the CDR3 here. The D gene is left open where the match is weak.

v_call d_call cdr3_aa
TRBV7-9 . ASSLDVEPQH
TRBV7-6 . ASSPGRTHLHSNQPQH
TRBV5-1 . ASSLVRASSTDTQY
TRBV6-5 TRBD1 ASSEQGAGYEQY
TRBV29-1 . SVAANYGYT
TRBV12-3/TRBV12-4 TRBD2 ASSYLAGDYNEQF
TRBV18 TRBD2 ASSPLVGGYEQY
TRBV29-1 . SAADQREAEAF
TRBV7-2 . ASSSYGGHNEQF
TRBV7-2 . ASSLEGLAKNIQY
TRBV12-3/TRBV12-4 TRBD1 ASSLGTGRLFYEQY
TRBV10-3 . AISALGSNTEAF
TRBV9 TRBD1 ASSVQGENEQY
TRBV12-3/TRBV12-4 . ASRGAGRAFGGYT
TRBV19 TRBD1 ASSVTGTGKETQY
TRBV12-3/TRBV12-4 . ATGTYSNQPQH
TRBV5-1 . ASSPAGQAYEQY
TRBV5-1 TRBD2 ASSLAPGGGAYEQY
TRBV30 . AWSVIDRSDEKLF
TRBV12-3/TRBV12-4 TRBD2 ASSASAGWGNEQF
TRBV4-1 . ASSQGLNQPQH
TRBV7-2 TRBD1 ASSLVGSGGPNTQY
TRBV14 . ASTPGDRTPH
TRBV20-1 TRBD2 SARGLAVDNEQF
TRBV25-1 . ASRDNGGETEAF
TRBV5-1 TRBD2 ASSGSSGSYEQY
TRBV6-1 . ASSEGGGFNSPLH
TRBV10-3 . AISEIGDTQY
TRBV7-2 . ASSLTGSRSPLH
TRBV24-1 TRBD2 ATSAPTSGSHEQF
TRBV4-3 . ASSQEARGNTEAF
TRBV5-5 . ASYLRAEAF
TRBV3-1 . ASSQGVLEQY
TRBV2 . ASSPLTRGTEAF
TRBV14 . ASSQDWRGQETQY
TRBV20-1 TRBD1 SARTFRGQGSYEQY
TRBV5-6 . ASSLSYSYNEQF
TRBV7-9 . ASSLGGRGTEAF
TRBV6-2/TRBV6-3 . ASSYGPHYEQY
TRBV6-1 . ASSERLITRIAKNIQY
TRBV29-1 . SVAPRGDETQY
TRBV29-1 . SVGDPYEQY
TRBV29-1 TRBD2 SVAGTSGRPYEQY
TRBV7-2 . ASSLYTEAF
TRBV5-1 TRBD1 ASSSTTGTVSSYNEQF
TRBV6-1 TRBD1 ASSFRTGFFPGELF
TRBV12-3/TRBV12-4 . ASSLGGLWGDTQY
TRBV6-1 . ASSEVSRRPQH
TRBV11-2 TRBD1 ASSRWTGTEPGELF
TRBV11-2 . ASRGGTVYNEQF
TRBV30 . AWSVEARNYGYT
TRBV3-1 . ASSQDVAAQETQY